The 16 T cell receptor beta chains below come from one sample, sequenced in a study of regulatory T cells in long-lasting Graves disease. Documented time point: newly diagnosed GD, antithyroid drugs for less than 3 months. From PBMCs, RNA was extracted and then used to make the TCR library. Both iRepertoire HTBI primers and Arm-PCR of CDR3 regions were used to build the TCR beta libraries. TCRdb itself ran the multiplex PCR reads through MiXCR, one entry per CDR3 protein. The profile covers about 460,000 distinct CDR3 sequences, with 14% appearing a single time and around a sixth taken by the ten largest. These data are also associated with another study on T cells in Graves' hyperthyroidism and ophthalmopathy.

The specimen comprised peripheral blood mononuclear cells (PBMCs), sampled at new diagnosis, from a patient treated with antithyroid drugs. These TCRs come from a woman aged 45-59 years with Graves disease.

A word on this clonotype: A clone one base away is much larger, so this may be a read error. J is TRBJ2-6 and V is TRBV6-5; 12 nucleotides line up with TRBD1. This CDR3 region has 22 residues. V lost 4 bases, J lost 0 bases, and 16 bases stayed unmatched. The V gene's germline CDR1 is MNHEY and CDR2 SVGAGI. In nucleotides, the CDR3 is TGTGCCAGCAGTTTCCGAAGCCGGGACAGGGGGCTCCTCCGCTCTGGGGCCAACGTCCTGACTTTC. It yields the protein CASSFRSRDRGLLRSGANVLTF.

This clonotype has at least ten counts. The chain combines TRBV28 with TRBJ2-5; 10 positions agree with TRBD1. The CDR3 is 14 amino acids. The germline CDR1 and CDR2 sequences are MDHEN and SYDVKM. The trim removed 5 bases at V and 5 bases at J, leaving 5 bases unmatched. This chain's CDR3 is CASSGQGVRETQYF. Here the CDR3 DNA reads TGTGCCAGCAGTGGACAGGGGGTACGGGAGACCCAGTACTTC.

The CDR3 is CASSSVPGQGKYEKLFF. CDR3 DNA sequence: TGTGCCAGCAGTTCCGTCCCGGGACAGGGGAAGTATGAAAAACTGTTTTTT. The chain is built from TRBV6-2 or TRBV6-3 and TRBJ1-4, with TRBD1 identical over 10 bases. V gave up 4 bases and J gave up 6 bases; unmatched junction bases: 11. Germline V gene data show CDR1 as MNHEY and CDR2 as SVGEGT. The CDR3 extends over 17 amino acids.

The rearrangement links TRBV6-1 to TRBJ2-7; D is possibly TRBD1 (5 bases). Germline V gives CDR1 MNHNS, CDR2 SASEGT. Deletions cut 5 bases from V and 3 bases from J, with 23 bases between. The CDR3 spans 17 residues. The DNA for the CDR3 is TGTGCCAGCAGTAACCTCTTCCCCCTAGGGGCCGGCTACGAGCAGTACTTC. It yields the protein CASSNLFPLGAGYEQYF.

The chain carries TRBV24-1 and TRBJ2-3; TRBD2 agrees at 10 bases. The J segment lost 3 bases and the V segment lost 3 bases, leaving 11 bases of the junction unmatched. Germline CDR1 KGHDR, CDR2 SFDVKD. The CDR3 runs to 18 residues. In nucleotides, the CDR3 is TGTGCCACCAGTGATCACACCTCCCTAGCGGGAGTGACAGATACGCAGTATTTT. Translating gives CATSDHTSLAGVTDTQYF.

Of note for this clonotype: One end of the junction does not line up with germline, which may come from a read error. The chain links TRBV20-1 to TRBJ1-1; no clear D gene. This CDR3 is built from 15 residues. Germline assignment: CDR1 DFQATT and CDR2 SNEGSKA (reference sequence). CDR3 sequence reads: CSARYGVVLNAEAFF. CDR3 in DNA: TGCAGTGCTAGATACGGGGTCGTCTTGAACGCTGAAGCTTTCTTT.

This clonotype was detected many times. The chain couples TRBV12-3 or TRBV12-4 to TRBJ1-4, with D perhaps matching TRBD1 (5 bases). CDR3 length: 15 residues. V was shortened by 3 bases and J by 1 base, with 9 bases between the two germline ends. This CDR3 is CASSFRDGTNEKLFF. In DNA form, the CDR3 reads TGTGCCAGCAGTTTTAGGGACGGAACTAATGAAAAACTGTTTTTT.

This clonotype was picked up a small number of times. The chain joins TRBV28 to TRBJ2-7; 8 positions agree with TRBD1. The length of the CDR3 is 16 residues. Germline CDR1 MDHEN, CDR2 SYDVKM. The trim removed 7 bases at V and 0 bases at J, leaving 11 bases unmatched. The CDR3 bases are TGTGCCAGCAACGAAGGGTCGGGACAGGTCTCCTACGAGCAGTACTTC. This codes for CASNEGSGQVSYEQYF.

This clonotype came up many times. V usage is TRBV2 and J usage is TRBJ2-5, with TRBD2 matching 7 bases. There are 14 residues in the CDR3. CDR1 and CDR2 from the germline V gene are SNHLY and FYNNEI. The junction had 4 bases not matched to a gene; V was cut back by 4 bases and J by 2 bases. For the CDR3, the DNA is TGTGCCAGCAGTGTTGGGACTACACAAGAGACCCAGTACTTC. Protein sequence: CASSVGTTQETQYF.

The chain carries TRBV5-5 and TRBJ2-1, with TRBD2 identical over 13 bases. The germline V gene encodes CDR1 SGHKS and CDR2 YYEKEE (reference sequence). The CDR3 is 21 residues long. Trimming cost V 3 bases and J 0 bases; bases outside gene matches: 15. CDR3 amino acids: CASSSRRKGTSGTFSYNEQFF. CDR3 nucleotides: TGTGCCAGCAGCTCGCGTCGTAAAGGGACTAGCGGGACCTTCTCCTACAATGAGCAGTTCTTC.

This clonotype was recorded many times. J is TRBJ2-1 and V is TRBV10-3; D not resolved. Germline V CDR1 and CDR2: ENHRY, SYGVKD. V was cut by 0 bases and J by 2 bases, with 8 bases left in between. CDR3 size: 15 residues. The CDR3 loop is CAISESVDPYNEQFF. CDR3 coding DNA: TGTGCCATCAGTGAGTCAGTGGACCCCTACAATGAGCAGTTCTTC.

This clonotype was detected many times. The chain employs TRBV3-1 and TRBJ1-1, with D uncertain. The germline V and J ends were trimmed by 0 bases and 3 bases, with 2 bases remaining between them. The length of the CDR3 is 12 residues. Germline CDR1 is LGHDT and CDR2 is YNNKEL (reference sequence). The CDR3 spells CASSQEYTEAFF. The CDR3 bases are TGTGCCAGCAGCCAAGAATACACTGAAGCTTTCTTT.

This clonotype was counted many times. The chain joins TRBV10-3 to TRBJ2-1, with D possibly being TRBD2 (7 bases). The germline CDR1 and CDR2 sequences are ENHRY and SYGVKD. The CDR3 totals 17 residues. Deletions cut 11 bases from V and 4 bases from J, with 27 bases between. This CDR3 reads CAVAGGQLEPPYNEQFF. The DNA of the CDR3 is TGTGCCGTTGCCGGGGGGCAACTCGAACCCCCATACAATGAGCAGTTCTTC.

This clonotype was recorded many times. The J gene is TRBJ1-5, the V gene TRBV27; maybe TRBD1 (5 bases). V was shortened by 9 bases and J by 3 bases, with 18 bases between the two germline ends. This CDR3 has 15 amino acids. CDR1 and CDR2 (germline): MNHEY, SMNVEV (reference sequence). The CDR3 spells CASRLGGAFNQPQHF. The CDR3 nucleotides are TGTGCCAGTCGACTGGGAGGGGCCTTCAATCAGCCCCAGCATTTT.

The chain uses TRBV6-2 or TRBV6-3 and TRBJ2-7, with 14 nucleotides matching TRBD2. This CDR3 has 15 residues. Germline V gives CDR1 MNHEY, CDR2 SVGEGT. With 6 bases clipped from V and 7 bases from J, the junction kept 8 bases outside the gene matches. In DNA form, the CDR3 reads TGTGCCAGCAGCGGGACTAGCGGGAGAGCTAGGGAGCAGTACTTC. Its protein product is CASSGTSGRAREQYF.

This clonotype was counted ten times or more. The gene calls are TRBV5-1 and TRBJ1-1; a possible D gene is TRBD1 (6 bases). Trimming shortened V by 3 bases and J by 1 base, and 10 bases separated the two germline ends. The CDR3 consists of 14 residues. The germline CDR1 and CDR2 sequences are SGHRS and YFSETQ. CDR3 coding DNA: TGCGCCAGCAGCTCCGGGACAAGGAACACTGAAGCTTTCTTT. Its protein product is CASSSGTRNTEAFF.